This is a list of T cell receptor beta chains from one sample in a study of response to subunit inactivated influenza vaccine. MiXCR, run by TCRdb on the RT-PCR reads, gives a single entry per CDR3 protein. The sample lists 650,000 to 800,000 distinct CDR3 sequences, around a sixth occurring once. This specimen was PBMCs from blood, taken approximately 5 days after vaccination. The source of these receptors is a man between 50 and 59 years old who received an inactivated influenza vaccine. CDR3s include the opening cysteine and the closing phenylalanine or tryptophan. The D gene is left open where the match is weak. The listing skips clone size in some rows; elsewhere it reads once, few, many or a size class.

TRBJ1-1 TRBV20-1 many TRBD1 CSAKGTANTEAFF TGCAGTGCTAAAGGGACAGCAAACACTGAAGCTTTCTTT
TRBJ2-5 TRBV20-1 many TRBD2 CSARGTSGYLKETQYF TGCAGTGCAAGGGGGACTAGCGGATATTTAAAAGAGACCCAGTACTTC
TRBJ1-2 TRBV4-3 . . CASSQEVGRANYGYTF TGCGCCAGCAGCCAAGAGGTCGGCAGAGCTAACTATGGCTACACCTTC
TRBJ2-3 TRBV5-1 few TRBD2 CASSLARTSESTDTQYF TGCGCCAGCAGCTTGGCTCGGACTAGCGAGAGCACAGATACGCAGTATTTT
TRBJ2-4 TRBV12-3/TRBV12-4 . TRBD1 CASSGQGVLKNIQYF TGTGCCAGCAGTGGGCAGGGGGTTTTGAAAAACATTCAGTACTTC
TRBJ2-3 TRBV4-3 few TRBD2 CASSQVVGLAGTDTQYF TGCGCCAGCAGCCAAGTGGTGGGACTAGCGGGGACAGATACGCAGTATTTT
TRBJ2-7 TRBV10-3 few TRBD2 CAISQRGYPYEQYF TGTGCCATCAGCCAGCGGGGTTATCCCTACGAGCAGTACTTC
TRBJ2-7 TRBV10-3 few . CAISELGLGRTEQYF TGTGCCATCAGTGAGTTGGGGTTGGGCAGGACCGAGCAGTACTTC
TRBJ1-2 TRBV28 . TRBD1 CASSRGQGTGTYGYTF TGTGCCAGCAGTCGGGGTCAAGGGACAGGGACCTATGGCTACACCTTC
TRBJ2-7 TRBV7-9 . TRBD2 CASSPTTSGSHEQYF TGTGCCAGCAGCCCGACGACTAGCGGGAGTCACGAGCAGTACTTC
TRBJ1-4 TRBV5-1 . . CASSLVGATNEKLFF TGCGCCAGCAGCTTGGTAGGAGCAACTAATGAAAAACTGTTTTTT
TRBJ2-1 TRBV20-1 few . CSPFVNEQFF TGCAGTCCCTTCGTCAATGAGCAGTTCTTC
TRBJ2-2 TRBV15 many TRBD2 CATSRDSLAGDTGELFF TGTGCCACCAGCAGAGATAGTCTAGCGGGAGACACCGGGGAGCTGTTTTTT
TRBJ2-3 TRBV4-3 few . CASSQAGEVREANTQYF TGCGCCAGCAGCCAAGCGGGGGAGGTGAGGGAAGCCAATACGCAGTATTTT
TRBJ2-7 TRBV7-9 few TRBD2 CASSSYGAGGSYEQYF TGTGCCAGCAGCTCCTATGGAGCGGGAGGTTCCTACGAGCAGTACTTC
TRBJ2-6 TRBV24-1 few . CATRGSGANVLTF TGTGCCACCAGGGGATCTGGGGCCAACGTCCTGACTTTC
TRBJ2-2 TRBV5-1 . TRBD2 CASSSGASGSTGELFF TGCGCCAGCAGCTCCGGGGCTAGCGGGAGTACCGGGGAGCTGTTTTTT
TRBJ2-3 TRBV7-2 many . CASSLGGGGTDTQYF TGTGCCAGCAGTTTGGGCGGAGGGGGCACAGATACGCAGTATTTT
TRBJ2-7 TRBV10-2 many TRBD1 CASSRGQALEQYF TGCGCCAGCAGTCGCGGACAGGCTCTCGAGCAGTACTTC
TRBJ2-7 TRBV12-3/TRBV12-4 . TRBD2 CASSHSPVLAGGQYF TGTGCCAGCAGTCACTCCCCGGTACTAGCGGGAGGGCAGTACTTC
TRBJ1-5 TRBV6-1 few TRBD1 CASSDRGQGQPQHF TGTGCCAGCAGTGACAGGGGGCAAGGTCAGCCCCAGCATTTT
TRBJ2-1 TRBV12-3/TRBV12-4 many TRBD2 CASRLAGGPNEQFF TGTGCCAGCAGGCTAGCGGGAGGGCCCAATGAGCAGTTCTTC
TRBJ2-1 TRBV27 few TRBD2 CASRGLAGNEQFF TGTGCCAGCAGGGGACTAGCAGGCAATGAGCAGTTCTTC
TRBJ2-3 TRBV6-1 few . CASTWAGSPMQYF TGTGCCAGCACCTGGGCGGGGTCCCCTATGCAGTATTTT
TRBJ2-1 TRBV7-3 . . CASSSDGLGEQFF TGTGCCAGCAGCTCCGATGGCTTGGGCGAGCAGTTCTTC
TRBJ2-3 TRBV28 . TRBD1 CASSFLLQGEVGDTQYF TGTGCCAGCAGTTTCCTCTTACAGGGGGAGGTGGGCGATACGCAGTATTTT
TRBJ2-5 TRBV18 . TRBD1 CASSPQAGTGNQETQYF TGTGCCAGCTCACCCCAAGCCGGGACAGGAAACCAAGAGACCCAGTACTTC
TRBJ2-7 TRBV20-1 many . CSASLSGTYEQYF TGCAGTGCTAGTTTGTCGGGAACTTACGAGCAGTACTTC
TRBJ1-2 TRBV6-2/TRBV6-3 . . CASSYSNGRAGYTF TGTGCCAGCAGTTACTCGAACGGGCGCGCTGGCTACACCTTC
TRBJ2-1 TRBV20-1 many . CSARRASYNEQFF TGCAGTGCTAGGAGGGCCTCCTACAATGAGCAGTTCTTC
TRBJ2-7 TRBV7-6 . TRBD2 CASSRGTSRDEQYF TGTGCCAGCAGCCGAGGGACTAGTCGGGACGAGCAGTACTTC
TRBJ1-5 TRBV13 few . CASSPGHRRPQHF TGTGCCAGCAGCCCGGGGCACAGGAGGCCCCAGCATTTT
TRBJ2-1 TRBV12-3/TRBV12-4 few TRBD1 CASIQEDRDYNEQFF TGTGCCAGCATCCAAGAAGACAGGGACTACAATGAGCAGTTCTTC
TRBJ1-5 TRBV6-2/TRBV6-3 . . CASSYSLGYSNQPQHF TGTGCCAGCAGTTACTCCCTGGGATATAGCAATCAGCCCCAGCATTTT
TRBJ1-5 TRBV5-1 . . CASSSAGGRQPQHF TGCGCCAGCAGCTCCGCCGGGGGTCGGCAGCCCCAGCATTTT
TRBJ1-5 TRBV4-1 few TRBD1 CASSQGGTGNQPQHF TGCGCCAGCAGCCAAGGTGGGACAGGCAATCAGCCCCAGCATTTT
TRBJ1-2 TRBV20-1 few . CSARALYGYTF TGCAGTGCTAGAGCCCTCTATGGCTACACCTTC
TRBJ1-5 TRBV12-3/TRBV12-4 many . CASSLGGVNQPQHF TGTGCCAGCAGTTTAGGCGGGGTCAATCAGCCCCAGCATTTT
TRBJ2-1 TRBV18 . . CASSQGQNNEQFF TGTGCCAGCTCACAAGGACAGAACAATGAGCAGTTCTTC
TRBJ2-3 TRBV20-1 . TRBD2 CSASFSGSTDTQYF TGCAGTGCTAGTTTTAGCGGGAGCACAGATACGCAGTATTTT
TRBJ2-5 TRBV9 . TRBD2 CASSVGGGGYETQYF TGTGCCAGCAGCGTAGGGGGGGGAGGGTATGAGACCCAGTACTTC
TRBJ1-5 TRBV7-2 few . CASSLDRQAPGQPQHF TGTGCCAGCAGCTTAGATAGACAGGCCCCGGGGCAGCCCCAGCATTTT
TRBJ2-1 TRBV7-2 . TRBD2 CASSKLPGLAGGVFFF TGTGCCAGCAGCAAATTACCGGGACTAGCGGGAGGTGTTTTTTTCTTC
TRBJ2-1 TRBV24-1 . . CATSDFGDNEQFF TGTGCCACCAGTGATTTCGGGGACAATGAGCAGTTCTTC
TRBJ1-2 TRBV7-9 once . CASSLSHRNYGYTF TGTGCCAGCAGCTTAAGTCACAGAAACTATGGCTACACCTTC
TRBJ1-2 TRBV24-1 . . CATSSGPVTGYTF TGTGCCACCAGTTCGGGCCCGGTTACTGGCTACACCTTC